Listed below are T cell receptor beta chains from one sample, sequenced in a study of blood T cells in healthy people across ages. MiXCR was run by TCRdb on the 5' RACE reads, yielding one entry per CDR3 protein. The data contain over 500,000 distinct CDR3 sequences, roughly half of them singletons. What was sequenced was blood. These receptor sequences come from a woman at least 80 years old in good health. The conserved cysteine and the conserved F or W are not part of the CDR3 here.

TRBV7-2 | ASSSTSGGYEQY
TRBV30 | AWSPDRTYEQY
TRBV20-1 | SARGTSGSSYEQY
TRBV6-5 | ASSYVGRREKLF
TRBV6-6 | ASSYSSYYEQY
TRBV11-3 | ASSLGYSTNEQF
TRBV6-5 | ASSYVPYRGLADDNEQF
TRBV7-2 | ASSRDRSTDTQY
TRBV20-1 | SARDKWGHGYT
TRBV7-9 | ASSLFPPDRGVPYNEQF
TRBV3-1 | ASSQALGGSYNEQY
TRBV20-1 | SAKLAGGHTQY
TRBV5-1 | ASSGDPSGYGYT
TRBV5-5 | ASSWTGRETQY
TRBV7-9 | ASSRIGSAREAF
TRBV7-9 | ATGLNKETQY
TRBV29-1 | SVTGIETQY
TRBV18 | ASSPSGYSYEQY
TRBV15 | ATSRAGIQETQY
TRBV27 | ASSARTGRQETQY
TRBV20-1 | SYSTGHSETQY
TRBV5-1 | ASSLAGSNEQF
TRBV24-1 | ATSERRQIQETQY
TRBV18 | ASSPGGAVTDTQY
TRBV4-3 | ASSQDNAGVLADTQY
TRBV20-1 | SAEGRGSYEQY
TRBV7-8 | ASSLEPGTDTQY
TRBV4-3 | ASSQGQKF
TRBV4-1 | ASSQDTEETQY
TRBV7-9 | ASSRGQKTYEQY
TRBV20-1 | SARRDWITDTQY
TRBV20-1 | SSIGVETYNSPLH
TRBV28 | ASSFWTGGGGNQPQH
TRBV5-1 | ASSLAAGSSTDTQY
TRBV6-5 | ASSYSINPNTEAF
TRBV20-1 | SAREPLAGNEQF
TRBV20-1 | SARATGGPRSGQPQH
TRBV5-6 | ASSFMTGDSGANVLT
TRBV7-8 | ASSLLVATDTQY
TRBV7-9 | ASSQRAIRNEQF
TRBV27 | ASSSGDRGSETQY
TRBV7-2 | ASSLMGAGIEKLF
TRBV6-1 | ASSEGPTSGRTQY
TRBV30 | AWSSWGGNTEAF
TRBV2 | ASSENRGSYNEQF
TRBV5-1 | ASSLEDRAHEQF
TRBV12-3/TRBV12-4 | ASSPGTGVWETQY